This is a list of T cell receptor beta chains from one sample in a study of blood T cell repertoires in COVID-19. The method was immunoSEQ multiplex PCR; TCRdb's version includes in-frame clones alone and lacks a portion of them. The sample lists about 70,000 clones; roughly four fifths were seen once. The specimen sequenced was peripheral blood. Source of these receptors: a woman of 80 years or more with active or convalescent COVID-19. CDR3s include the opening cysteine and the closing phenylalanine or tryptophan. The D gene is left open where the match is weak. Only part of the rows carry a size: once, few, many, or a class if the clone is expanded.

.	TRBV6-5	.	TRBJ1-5	CASGRGISNQPQHF	TGTGCCAGCGGAAGGGGGATTAGCAATCAGCCCCAGCATTTT
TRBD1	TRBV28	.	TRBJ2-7	CASSFSPDREGSEQYF	TGTGCCAGCAGTTTTTCCCCGGACAGGGAAGGGTCCGAGCAGTACTTC
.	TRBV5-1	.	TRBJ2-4	CASSLSGSKNIQYF	TGCGCCAGCAGCTTGTCAGGGTCCAAAAACATTCAGTACTTC
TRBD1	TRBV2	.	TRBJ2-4	CASRATGGKNIQYF	TGTGCCAGCAGAGCGACAGGGGGCAAAAACATTCAGTACTTC
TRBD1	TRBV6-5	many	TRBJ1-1	CASSYTGTAGTEAFF	TGTGCCAGCAGTTACACCGGGACAGCCGGCACTGAAGCTTTCTTT
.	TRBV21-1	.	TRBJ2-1	CASNGGGSYNEQFF	TGTGCCAGCAATGGCGGGGGCTCCTACAATGAGCAGTTCTTC
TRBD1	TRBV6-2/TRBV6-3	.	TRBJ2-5	CASSLTGVQETQYF	TGTGCCAGCAGTTTGACAGGGGTACAAGAGACCCAGTACTTC
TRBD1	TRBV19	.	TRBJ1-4	CASWDRVGKLFF	TGTGCCTCATGGGACAGGGTAGGAAAACTGTTTTTT
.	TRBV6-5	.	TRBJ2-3	CASSQAPPDTQYF	TGTGCCAGCAGCCAGGCGCCCCCAGATACGCAGTATTTT
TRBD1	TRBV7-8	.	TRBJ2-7	CASSHGQGAMTYEQYF	TGTGCCAGCAGCCACGGACAGGGGGCTATGACCTACGAGCAGTACTTC